This TCR beta chain was observed in a study of T cell repertoires in cytomegalovirus infection. Across the study: Selected CMV epitopes included recently identified HLA-C-restricted ones as well as well-studied HLA-B-restricted ones. Matching HLA type and CMV infection were both indicated by public TCR beta signatures.

TCRdb recomputed calls from the reads with MiXCR, one row per CDR3 protein. The data show some 500,000 distinct CDR3 sequences, with about 39% seen just once and roughly 50% held by the top ten. Whole-study results and caveats: The ex vivo response showed dominance by HLA-C-restricted CMV-specific TCR beta clonotypes.

For this clonotype: Its specificity is unknown.

Source: cultured PBMCs, taken from culture after CMV antigen stimulation. This clonotype was sampled from a human donor in good health (CMV status not recorded). Some clones in this sample may be carry-over from other donors' samples.

The CDR3 region is CASSDTGHTNTEAFF. The CDR3 nucleotides read TGTGCCAGCAGTGACACAGGACACACGAACACTGAAGCTTTCTTT. J is TRBJ1-1 and V is TRBV6-1, with D perhaps TRBD1 (5 bases). The germline V gene encodes CDR1 MNHNS and CDR2 SASEGT. The V and J ends lost 3 bases and 1 base respectively, with 12 bases between them. The CDR3 totals 15 residues.